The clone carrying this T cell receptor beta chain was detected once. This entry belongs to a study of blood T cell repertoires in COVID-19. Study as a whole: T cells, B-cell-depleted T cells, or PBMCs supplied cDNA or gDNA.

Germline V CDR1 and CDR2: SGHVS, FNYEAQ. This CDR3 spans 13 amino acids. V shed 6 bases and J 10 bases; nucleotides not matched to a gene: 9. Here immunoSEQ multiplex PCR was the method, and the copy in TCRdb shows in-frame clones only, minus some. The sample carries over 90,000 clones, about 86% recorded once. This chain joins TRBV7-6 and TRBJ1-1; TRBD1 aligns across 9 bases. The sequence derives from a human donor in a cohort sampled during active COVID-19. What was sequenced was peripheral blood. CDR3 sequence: CASSLQGAQAAFF. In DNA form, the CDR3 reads TGTGCCAGCAGTTTACAGGGGGCGCAGGCAGCTTTCTTT.